This T cell receptor (beta chain) was retrieved from a study of T cell responses to AZD1222 COVID-19 vaccine. Study-level points and caveats: Two doses of AZD1222 preceded a rise in Spike-specific TCR breadth and depth. It should be noted that donors were predominantly white British and more often female, and clonal diversity was possibly underestimated. No day 14 peak samples; only post-peak repertoires were characterized.

Of note for this clone: Its matching antigen is unknown.

Libraries were prepared by immunoSEQ multiplex PCR; TCRdb keeps only in-frame clonotypes and omits some of them. The sample contains about 120,000 clones, over 75% of which appear only once. The V and J ends lost 5 bases and 2 bases, in that order; junction bases with no gene match: 6. The CDR3 has 16 amino acids. Germline V gives CDR1 SEHNR, CDR2 FQNEAQ (reference sequence). The rearrangement joins TRBV7-9 to TRBJ2-5; TRBD2 aligns across 12 bases. This material consisted of peripheral blood, taken on day 0 of AZD1222 vaccination. This TCR derives from an adult in good health. The CDR3 reads CASSPTSGGVQETQYF. Written as DNA, the CDR3 is TGTGCCAGCAGCCCGACTAGCGGGGGCGTTCAAGAGACCCAGTACTTC. The variable domain in full, completed from reference TRBV7-9 and TRBJ2-5, reads DTGVSQNPRHKITKRGQNVTFRCDPISEHNRLYWYRQTLGQGPEFLTYFQNEAQLEKSRLLSDRFSAERPKGSFSTLEIQRTEQGDSAMYLCASSPTSGGVQETQYFGPGTRLLVL.